These 12 T cell receptor beta chains were sequenced from one sample in a study of CDR3 diversity in severe acne. MiXCR was run by TCRdb on the PCR reads, yielding one entry per CDR3 protein. Here the sample spans 97,000 or so distinct CDR3 sequences, roughly 51% being singletons. The sequenced sample was blood. The receptors derive from a male donor with acne.

The chain combines TRBV29-1 with TRBJ2-2, with D unresolved. The CDR3 runs 13 residues. The V and J ends lost 3 bases and 2 bases respectively, with 7 bases between them. Germline V lookup: CDR1 SQVTM, CDR2 ANQGSEA. CDR3 bases: TGCAGCGTTGACTCCTACAACACCGGGGAGCTGTTTTTT. This sequence encodes CSVDSYNTGELFF.

The chain uses TRBV27 and TRBJ2-7; D is perhaps TRBD1 (5 bases). V was trimmed by 3 bases and J by 5 bases, leaving 11 bases between them. Looked up from germline, CDR1 is MNHEY and CDR2 is SMNVEV (reference sequence). CDR3 length equals 13 residues. CDR3 nucleotide sequence: TGTGCCAGCAGTTTTGTAGGGGTACACGAGCAGTACGTC. Its protein is CASSFVGVHEQYV.

The sample holds one count of this clonotype. This may arise from a read error, as a much more abundant clone is one base away. The chain uses TRBV28 and TRBJ2-7; no clear D. The CDR3 totals 11 residues. Germline V lookup: CDR1 MDHEN, CDR2 SYDVKM. Here the CDR3 reads CASSKTYERYF. In DNA, the CDR3 is TGTGCCAGCAGTAAAACCTACGAGCGGTACTTC. The full variable domain, with the rest looked up from reference TRBV28 and TRBJ2-7, is DVKVTQSSRYLVKRTGEKVFLECVQDMDHENMFWYRQDPGLGLRLIYFSYDVKMKEKGDIPEGYSVSREKKERFSLILESASTNQTSMYLCASSKTYERYFGPGTRLTVT.

This clonotype was recorded many times. Written as DNA, the CDR3 is TGTGCCAGCAGTTGGGGTATTCAGGGGGACTACGAGCAGTACTTC. Translating it yields CASSWGIQGDYEQYF. The chain has TRBV6-5 and TRBJ2-7; 7 nucleotides align to TRBD1. The CDR3 length is 15 residues. Germline-derived CDR1 and CDR2 are MNHEY and SVGAGI. J lost 3 bases, V lost 4 bases, and 9 bases had no gene match.

The chain uses TRBV5-8 and TRBJ1-4; D uncertain. V lost 5 bases, J lost 3 bases, and 11 bases lay in between. The CDR3 has 14 residues. Germline loops: CDR1 SGHTS, CDR2 YDEGEE. The CDR3 sequence: CASSQAPSNEKLFF. Written as DNA, the CDR3 is TGTGCCAGCAGTCAGGCGCCGTCTAATGAAAAACTGTTTTTT.

This clonotype was counted ten times or more. The chain links TRBV10-3 to TRBJ2-7; D unclear. The CDR3 covers 14 residues. Germline V gene lookup returns CDR1 ENHRY and CDR2 SYGVKD. Between the trimmed V and J ends, which lost 8 bases and 5 bases, there was a span of 19 bases. This CDR3 is CAISHGDGIHEQYF. CDR3 coding DNA: TGTGCCATCTCCCATGGGGATGGCATCCACGAGCAGTACTTC.

This clonotype was detected a few times. The V and J genes are TRBV28 and TRBJ2-1, with a tentative D call TRBD1 (6 bases). Germline assignment: CDR1 MDHEN and CDR2 SYDVKM. Trimming took 5 bases from V and 4 from J, leaving 18 bases between them. The CDR3 length is 16 residues. The CDR3 sequence: CASSATTPDRYNEQFF. The CDR3 DNA reads as TGTGCCAGCAGTGCGACCACCCCCGACAGGTACAATGAGCAGTTCTTC. The entire variable domain, with the rest obtained from reference TRBV28 and TRBJ2-1, is as follows: DVKVTQSSRYLVKRTGEKVFLECVQDMDHENMFWYRQDPGLGLRLIYFSYDVKMKEKGDIPEGYSVSREKKERFSLILESASTNQTSMYLCASSATTPDRYNEQFFGPGTRLTVL.

This clonotype was recorded a few times. The chain links TRBV7-9 to TRBJ2-5; D could derive from TRBD1 or TRBD2 (5 bases each). The germline V gene encodes CDR1 SEHNR and CDR2 FQNEAQ (reference sequence). The V and J ends lost 4 bases and 5 bases respectively, with 11 bases between them. The CDR3 spans 13 residues. The CDR3: CASSSQGGETQYF. Written as DNA, the CDR3 is TGTGCCAGCAGCTCGCAGGGCGGGGAGACCCAGTACTTC.

This clonotype was counted between two and nine times. A single base separates this from a much larger clone, so it may be a read error. The rearrangement joins TRBV5-1 to TRBJ2-1; D remains ambiguous. Germline lookup yields CDR1 SGHRS and CDR2 YFSETQ. The CDR3 has 15 residues. V was cut by 0 bases and J by 2 bases, with 9 bases left in between. The CDR3 reads CASSLGALTYNEQFF. CDR3 bases: TGCGCCAGCAGCTTGGGAGCCCTGACCTACAATGAGCAGTTCTTC.

This clonotype has at least ten counts. The V gene is TRBV2, the J gene TRBJ2-7; 9 nucleotides align to TRBD2. CDR3 size: 14 residues. V lost 6 bases and J lost 5; bases outside the gene matches: 8. CDR1 is SNHLY and CDR2 is FYNNEI in the germline V gene. The CDR3 loop reads CASRPGTSMHEQYF. For the CDR3, the DNA is TGTGCCAGCAGGCCCGGGACTAGCATGCACGAGCAGTACTTC.

By frequency in the sample, this clonotype is medium-sized. The chain is built from TRBV4-1 and TRBJ2-7, with no clear D. V lost 2 bases, J lost 2 bases, and 10 bases lay in between. The CDR3 extends over 14 amino acids. CDR1 MGHRA and CDR2 YSYEKL come from the germline V gene. CDR3 nucleotide sequence: TGCGCCAGCAGCCAAACACACAACACCTACGAGCAGTACTTC. Translation: CASSQTHNTYEQYF.

This chain joins TRBV10-3 and TRBJ2-3; 7 positions agree with TRBD2. The CDR3 loop spans 14 amino acids. The germline gives CDR1 ENHRY, CDR2 SYGVKD. The V segment lost 2 bases and the J segment 4 bases; nucleotides outside the gene matches: 3. The CDR3 bases are TGTGCCATCAGTGAGGGGGCGGGAGCAGATACGCAGTATTTT. The encoded protein is CAISEGAGADTQYF.